This T cell receptor (beta chain) was observed in a study of graft-versus-host responses after intestinal transplantation. General study results and limits: High graft-versus-host to host-versus-graft clonal ratios were found in allografts of patients who had graft-donor T cell macrochimerism. Recipient marrow showed GvH clones, some seen first in ileum or blood. Early after transplant, HvG clones declined as circulating GvH clones peaked.

This table comes from immunoSEQ multiplex PCR, and its TCRdb copy is limited to in-frame clones, with some not included. The data hold 6,000 to 9,000 clones, with about 30% observed a single time. Germline loops: CDR1 SGHNT, CDR2 YENEEA. Trimming took off 5 bases at V and 6 bases at J, with 13 bases between the two ends. The CDR3 is 13 residues long. CFSE-low proliferating responders, CD3+CD4+ and CD3+CD8+, were sorted post-reaction. The starting material was alloreactive CD4+ T cells from a mixed lymphocyte reaction culture, obtained before transplantation. Subset in this sample: CFSE-low proliferating T cells sorted from roughly 6-day pre-transplant mixed lymphocyte reaction (GvH or HvG direction). V gene TRBV11-3 combines with J gene TRBJ1-2, with D possibly matching TRBD1 (6 bases). The origin of this receptor is a human patient who was an organ donor for intestinal transplantation. The CDR3 nucleotides are TGTGCCAGCAGCCCAGGCAGGGGTAATGGCTACACCTTC. Protein sequence: CASSPGRGNGYTF.